This T cell receptor beta chain was sequenced in a study of cytomegalovirus exposure and HLA in healthy donors (TCRdb year 2017). At the level of the whole study: In an earlier analysis of around 540 of the donors, around 290 Gb of sequence data and approximately 100 million unique TCR beta sequences from roughly 180 million T cells were reported. The study used immunosequencing to profile the T cell repertoires of about 670 subjects and linked those repertoires to cytomegalovirus serostatus. An earlier analysis of 587 of the donors used high-throughput TCR beta sequencing to judge whether each TCR beta V gene segment behaved as functional or pseudogenic. In a later genetic analysis, genome-wide SNP genotypes for 398 of the 666 donors were used, and that subset was treated as a discovery cohort. Besides the first cohort of roughly 640 subjects, a separate validation cohort made up of over a hundred different subjects was used. To predict cytomegalovirus infection status, the study combined high-throughput TCR immunosequencing, statistical association of individual TCRs with disease status, and machine learning. The study aimed to test whether cataloging public T cell receptors could reveal signatures of past pathogen exposure. HLA typing covered class I and class II loci at four-digit resolution. Rather than using new phenotypic data, the later analysis identified candidate immune exposures from TCR beta sequences and from how often those sequences occurred across donors. A handful of DR-DQ haplotypes were handled as single units for association and clustering because linkage in the cohort was strong. Donor age, sex, ethnicity and CMV serostatus were compiled together with the repertoire data. On average, around 230,000 unique TCR beta nucleotide sequences were sequenced per donor among about 400 genotyped donors of the cohort, with around 19% of those sequences being non-productive. Of the roughly 400 genotyped donors, approximately 83% fell in the genetic ancestry cluster associated with self-reported Caucasian donors. An early release covering roughly 580 HLA-typed donors comprised about 300 gigabases of sequencing data and 85 million to 100 million unique TCR sequences. Typing coverage varied by locus: about 620-630 donors for A, B, C, DRB1 and DQB1; more than 500 for DQA1; 600 to 610 for DPA1; roughly 470 for DPB1. All discovery cohort repertoires had been generated using a single sequencing platform. In a later analysis, previously published TCR beta repertoires from 600 to 850 donors were re-analyzed and high-resolution HLA genotyping was added so that TCR occurrence patterns could be studied.

CDR1 and CDR2, per the germline V gene, are SGHAT and FQNNGV. Reading from cysteine to phenylalanine, the CDR3 counts 14 amino acids. The read is trimmed to its CDR3 DNA, 42 bases read in frame from base 1. The junction carries 11 bases between V and J, which are trimmed by 6 bases and 0 bases respectively. The cohort was made up of under 800 healthy bone marrow donors. Cohort members were all nominally healthy when sampled, although unrecorded immune exposures were likely present. The donor was CMV seronegative and belonged to the group of around 400 seronegative cohort members. Each donor provided a peripheral blood sample, and peripheral blood mononuclear cells were used for TCR beta sequencing. Genomic DNA was extracted from the blood cell samples with the Qiagen DNeasy Blood Extraction Kit. General findings and caveats noted by the study authors: In a later analysis, 16,951 TCR beta sequences were associated with specific HLA alleles at a false discovery rate of 0.05. According to a later analysis, most CMV-associated TCR beta chains appeared to be HLA-restricted, and the HLA associations seemed to be driven largely by CMV exposure. Linkage disequilibrium might explain the correlated functional status among segregating V segments, but an unknown experimental factor could not be ruled out. A cluster of highly shared sequence variants was judged likely to be a technical artifact of the sequencing pipeline. Over 15 rarely observed V segments, including chromosome 9 orphons, were excluded from the earlier analysis of several hundred of the donors because counts were too low. An association between a missense DCLRE1C variant and V-gene and J-gene trimming of TCR beta chains was found in a later genetic analysis and replicated in an independent cohort. The study listed approximately 160 TCR beta chains as associated with cytomegalovirus. It was suggested by the authors that the approach could potentially be generalized to other disease states and immunological phenotypes. Because HLA typing was unavailable for some donors at each locus, only the typed subset was used in association tests. In a later analysis, HLA-associated TCR beta chains showed more clonal expansion and lower generation probabilities than non-associated chains that were equally common. A further reported finding was that TCR beta sequences accurately predicted the HLA-A and HLA-B alleles for most subjects in the first cohort. Some IMGT-functional V segments, including TRBV6-2 and TRBV6-3, could not be distinguished by the 87-base-pair reads and were therefore excluded. Broadly in line with IMGT annotations, most TCR beta V segments showed up in productive rearrangements about 90% or about 30% of the time in an earlier analysis of several hundred of the donors. Presence/absence analyses assumed roughly uniform sequencing depth across donors, an assumption that may not hold. The cohort was sequenced for TCR beta chains only, and without alpha or paired-chain data the features that could be detected were limited. In a later genetic analysis, fewer N-insertions in productive TCRs were reported among donors in an Asian-associated ancestry cluster than the approximately 710-donor mean. Strong co-occurrence of HLA alleles, especially DR and DQ, made assigning TCR associations to individual alleles difficult. In vitro tests confirmed that a few of the cytomegalovirus-associated TCR beta chains recognize cytomegalovirus antigens. Immune exposure information for the cohort was limited to CMV serostatus. Cytomegalovirus status was reported to be diagnosed by the classifier with high specificity and sensitivity in both the original and validation cohorts. In a later analysis, the rate of TCR association differed among HLA loci, with DRB1 alleles having the most associated TCRs and HLA-C alleles having the fewest. In a later analysis, several top co-occurrence clusters were reported to appear linked to parvovirus B19, influenza, CMV and Epstein-Barr virus. Across donors, most TCR sequences were observed very rarely, whereas some public TCRs were present in many individuals.

Libraries were built with the immunoSEQ multiplex PCR assay. For the multiplex PCR, a mixture combining 60 forward primers for TCR Vbeta segments and 13 reverse primers for TCR Jbeta segments was used. The CDR3 region of rearranged TCR beta genes was amplified from genomic DNA by a multiplex PCR assay. On the Illumina HiSeq System, the amplified TCR beta libraries were sequenced as 87-base-pair reads. From the authors' description of their analysis: In a later analysis, roughly 80 million unique TCR beta chains were counted across the roughly 700 repertoires, and approximately 9.9 million of these chains were shared by at least two donors. A nearest-neighbor algorithm error-corrected the raw reads and collapsed the reads into unique sequences, merging closely related sequences to remove PCR and sequencing errors. To assign V, D and J gene segments, CDR3 sequences were aligned to IMGT reference sequences. Each retained sequence needed at least a six-nucleotide match to both a V gene segment and a J gene segment. A rearrangement counted as productive if the CDR3 had no stop codons and remained in frame with V and J, and every other rearrangement counted as non-productive. CDR3 was defined by IMGT convention, running from the second conserved V-encoded cysteine to the conserved J-encoded phenylalanine. Sequences without an unambiguous match to a single V gene segment were excluded from the earlier analysis of 587 of the donors. In an earlier analysis of approximately 610 of the donors, V segments were called functional above 56.7% productive rearrangements and were called segregating when the between-donor standard deviation exceeded 5%. A statistical classification framework was built to diagnose cytomegalovirus status from the catalog of TCR beta chain sequences. A later analysis assigned V and J genes by comparing TCR nucleotide sequences with IMGT/GENE-DB human TR gene sequences. A later analysis assigned CDR3 sequences and most-parsimonious VDJ recombination scenarios with the TCRdist pipeline. In a later analysis, each TCR beta chain was defined by its CDR3 amino acid sequence together with its V-gene family, and reads lacking a unique V-gene family were excluded. To address suspected cross-contamination and a sequencing artifact, a later analysis removed approximately 600 highly shared, low-generation-probability nucleotide sequences. In a later analysis, a clonal expansion index for each public chain was calculated from normalized within-repertoire ranks of inferred template counts. In a later analysis, generation probabilities were computed using a VDJ recombination model fitted to out-of-frame rearrangements, and the results were checked against IGoR. In a later analysis, TCR-TCR, TCR-HLA and TCR-CMV co-occurrence was scored with hypergeometric tests, and a repertoire-size bias correction was applied to TCR pairs. False discovery rates were estimated in a later analysis by permuting HLA or CMV assignments 20 times. In a later analysis, co-occurring TCRs were grouped using DBSCAN, with TCRdist sequence similarity added in when clustering inside HLA-allele-positive subsets. Repertoires with fewer than 30,000 or more than 120,000 public chains, plus five repertoires with anomalous nucleotide sharing, were excluded from co-occurrence clustering. TCRdb re-hosts the immuneACCESS table, in-frame sequences only. Its copies lack some clones; in the studies checked, an unresolved V gene accounts for under half of them, and the cause for the rest is not known. Clone size and V and J calls were adopted from that table, with D and trimming inferred from the DNA. The sample table lists under 45,000 clones, about 70% of them with a count of one. The top ten clonotypes cover about 6.5% of the sample.

This clone was detected once. Its recognized antigen is unknown. No qualities accompany the bases; no much larger clone lies one base away. The chain couples TRBV11-2 to TRBJ1-2; a weak D assignment points to TRBD1 (6 bases agree). The clonotype originates from a man aged 30 to 39 in good health and CMV-seronegative. Sample: PBMCs. For the CDR3, the sequence is CASSRQASNYGYTF. The DNA sequence follows: TGTGCCAGCAGTAGACAGGCTTCTAACTATGGCTACACCTTC.